This T cell receptor beta chain was sequenced in a study of early T cells in non-severe SARS-CoV-2 infection. Turning to the study itself: Sequencing was performed on bulk RNA from unsorted whole blood, leaving chains unpaired.

V trimming: 5 bases; J trimming: 0 bases; junction bases outside the gene matches: 2. Germline assignment: CDR1 PRHDT and CDR2 FYEKMQ (reference sequence). This CDR3 has 15 residues. The protocol attached unique molecular identifiers to individual cDNA molecules. TCRdb re-called the 5' RACE reads with MiXCR, one entry per CDR3 protein. The sample records tens of thousands of distinct CDR3 sequences, about 5% being singletons. This clonotype was seen ten or more times. Its antigen is undetermined. Study observations and caveats: Lookups in VDJdb leaned toward anti-spike CD8 responses and missed private and CD4 specificities.

The receptor was isolated from an adult who was a healthcare worker with PCR-confirmed SARS-CoV-2 infection or an uninfected control (not recorded which). V gene TRBV13 combines with J gene TRBJ2-1; 9 positions match TRBD2. Sequenced sample: whole blood. The CDR3 coding sequence is TGTGCCAGCAGCCATAGCGGGAGCTCCTACAATGAGCAGTTCTTC. Protein product: CASSHSGSSYNEQFF.